Sequencing of this TCR beta chain was carried out in a study of post-analysis software for immune sequencing data. Findings of the study overall: Samples prepared in the same batch strongly co-clustered by F measure. There were several TRBV segments more frequent in patients than controls, and TRBV5-6, TRBV5-1 and TRBV20-1 were among them. Patients with multiple sclerosis recorded significantly lower normalized Chao1 diversity than controls, the study found.

Unique molecular identifiers featured in each of the TCR beta cDNA libraries. Roughly 450,000 cDNA molecules came from 1 to 10 million T cells. In TCRdb, the PCR reads were re-called with MiXCR into one record per CDR3 protein. The sample contains 160,000 or so distinct CDR3 sequences, roughly 35% of which appear only once. The CDR3 length is 16 residues. Between the trimmed V and J ends, which lost 3 bases and 0 bases, there was a span of 17 bases. Germline CDR1 and CDR2: DFQATT and SNEGSKA (reference sequence). Notes on this clonotype: The antigen is undetermined.

This sequence originates from a girl aged 10-17 years with multiple sclerosis. Sequenced here: blood, sampled after autologous hematopoietic stem cell transplantation. The gene calls are TRBV20-1 and TRBJ1-2; D perhaps matches TRBD1 (6 bases). This chain's CDR3 is CSASFTRGGSNYGYTF. CDR3 nucleotide sequence: TGCAGTGCTAGTTTTACCCGAGGGGGTTCTAACTATGGCTACACCTTC.